The present T cell receptor beta chain was sequenced within a study of blood T cell repertoires in COVID-19. TCRdb keeps only in-frame clones here, not all; method: immunoSEQ multiplex PCR. The sample has approximately 150,000 clones, more than 65% seen once; the top ten hold about 7.8%. V gave up 2 bases and J gave up 4 bases, with 14 bases separating them. Germline-derived CDR1 and CDR2 are SGHVS and FNYEAQ. The CDR3 extends over 15 amino acids. Sequences were obtained from peripheral blood. This clonotype was sampled from a woman in her sixties or seventies with COVID-19, enrolled during active disease. This chain joins TRBV7-6 and TRBJ1-2; D might be TRBD1 (5 bases). In nucleotides, the CDR3 is TGTGCCAGCAGCTTAACCCAAGGGGCAAGCTATGGCTACACCTTC. Amino acids: CASSLTQGASYGYTF.